This T cell receptor beta chain was retrieved from a study of OX40 agonist ivuxolimab in advanced cancers. This CDR3 is 16 amino acids long. The germline V gene encodes CDR1 KGHSH and CDR2 LQKENI. The V segment lost 3 bases and the J segment 5 bases; nucleotides outside the gene matches: 9. Clones were sequenced by immunoSEQ multiplex PCR, and TCRdb holds only the in-frame ones, with some missing. The top ten hold about 1.8% of the sample, which has around 39,000 clones, 82% seen once. This clonotype was sampled from an adult with an advanced solid tumor such as melanoma, head and neck, liver or kidney cancer. The V call is TRBV18, the J call TRBJ2-2; 7 nucleotides agree with TRBD2. This specimen was CD4+ or CD8+ T cells sorted from blood, taken in a trial of the OX40 agonist ivuxolimab. The CDR3 protein is CASSPARGGRTGELFF. CDR3 coding DNA: TGTGCCAGCTCACCCGCCCGCGGGGGAAGGACCGGGGAGCTGTTTTTT.